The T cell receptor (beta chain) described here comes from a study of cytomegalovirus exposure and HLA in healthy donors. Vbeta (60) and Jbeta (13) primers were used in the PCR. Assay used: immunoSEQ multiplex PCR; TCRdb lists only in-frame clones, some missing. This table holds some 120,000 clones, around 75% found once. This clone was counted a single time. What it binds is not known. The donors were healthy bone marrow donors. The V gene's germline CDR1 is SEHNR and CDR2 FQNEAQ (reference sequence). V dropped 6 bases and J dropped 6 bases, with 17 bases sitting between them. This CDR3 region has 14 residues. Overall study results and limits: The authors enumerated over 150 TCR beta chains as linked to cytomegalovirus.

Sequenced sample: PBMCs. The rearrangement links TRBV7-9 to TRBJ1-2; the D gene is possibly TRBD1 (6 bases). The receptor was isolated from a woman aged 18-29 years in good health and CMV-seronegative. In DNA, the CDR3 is TGTGCCAGCAGTACCTTGGCGGGGGCGGATGGCTACACCTTC. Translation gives CASSTLAGADGYTF.